This T cell receptor (beta chain) was documented in a study of T cell repertoires and Cas9 in healthy adults. Assay: immunoSEQ multiplex PCR; the TCRdb copy retains only in-frame clones and omits some. The sample shows approximately 22,000 clones, 80% to 95% of them seen only once. The V and J ends lost 0 bases and 5 bases respectively, with 9 bases between them. CDR1 SGHRS and CDR2 YFSETQ come from the germline V gene. The CDR3 length is 13 residues. Sample: CD4+ effector T cells (CD127+, CD25-, CD137-, CD154-) from PBMCs; culture status not recorded. The chain links TRBV5-1 to TRBJ2-7, with unresolved D. The TCR originated in a human donor in good health. Written as DNA, the CDR3 is TGCGCCAGCAGCTTGGCCGTTGTTAACGAGCAGTACTTC. Encoded protein: CASSLAVVNEQYF.